These 17 T cell receptor beta chains originate from one sample sequenced in a study of blood T cell repertoires in COVID-19. Method: immunoSEQ multiplex PCR; TCRdb's copy keeps in-frame clones and lacks some. The table shows about 120,000 clones, with 82% occurring only once. Source material: peripheral blood. These receptors all stem from a man aged 70-80 years with acute or convalescent COVID-19.

The CDR3 here is CASSLGGGGSYNEQFF. The CDR3 DNA reads as TGTGCCAGCAGCTTGGGGGGAGGGGGCTCCTACAATGAGCAGTTCTTC. The V call is TRBV5-4, the J call TRBJ2-1; maybe TRBD2 (7 bases). Trimming cost V 0 bases and J 0 bases, with 10 bases left between them. The germline V gene has CDR1 SGHNT and CDR2 YYREEE (reference sequence). The CDR3 has 16 amino acids. Full variable domain (missing parts from reference TRBV5-4 and TRBJ2-1): ETGVTQSPTHLIKTRGQQVTLRCSSQSGHNTVSWYQQALGQGPQFIFQYYREEENGRGNFPPRFSGLQFPNYSSELNVNALELDDSALYLCASSLGGGGSYNEQFFGPGTRLTVL.

The chain carries TRBV19 and TRBJ2-1, with 11 nucleotides matching TRBD2. This CDR3 contains 15 residues. J gave up 6 bases and V 3 bases, and 4 bases lay outside the gene matches. Germline CDR1 and CDR2: LNHDA and SQIVND (reference sequence). CDR3 DNA sequence: TGTGCCAGTAGTATTAGCGGGGGGGTAACCAATGAGCAGTTCTTC. Encoded protein: CASSISGGVTNEQFF. The whole variable domain, filled in from reference TRBV19 and TRBJ2-1, reads DGGITQSPKYLFRKEGQNVTLSCEQNLNHDAMYWYRQDPGQGLRLIYYSQIVNDFQKGDIAEGYSVSREKKESFPLTVTSAQKNPTAFYLCASSISGGVTNEQFFGPGTRLTVL.

This chain connects TRBV7-2 to TRBJ1-1, with D possibly matching TRBD1 (6 bases). Germline values: CDR1 SGHTA, CDR2 FQGNSA. The V end was cut by 5 bases, the J end by 5 bases, with 15 bases between. CDR3 size: 14 residues. The CDR3 coding sequence is TGTGCCAGCAGCCTACAGGGTAGGATTACTGAAGCTTTCTTT. This codes for CASSLQGRITEAFF.

As DNA, the CDR3 is TGTGCCAGCAGTTCCCCGACAGCGGGAGGTGCCGGGGAGCTGTTTTTT. It translates to CASSSPTAGGAGELFF. V usage is TRBV6-2 or TRBV6-3 and J usage is TRBJ2-2, with TRBD2 matching 9 bases. The CDR3 loop spans 16 amino acids. V trimming: 4 bases; J trimming: 6 bases; junction bases outside the gene matches: 9. Germline V CDR1 and CDR2: MNHEY, SVGEGT.

The chain uses TRBV5-6 and TRBJ2-1; 7 bases are shared with TRBD1. The CDR3 is 16 residues long. Unmatched junction bases numbered 7, after V lost 0 bases and J lost 4 bases. Germline CDR1 and CDR2: SGHDT and YYEEEE. CDR3 sequence: CASSLGSGTVYNEQFF. In nucleotides, the CDR3 is TGTGCCAGCAGCTTGGGATCCGGGACAGTTTACAATGAGCAGTTCTTC.

Here the CDR3 reads CASSFGRVGGSPLHF. The CDR3 DNA reads as TGTGCCAGCAGCTTCGGGAGGGTGGGGGGTTCACCCCTCCACTTT. The chain uses TRBV7-9 and TRBJ1-6; TRBD1 might be the D (5 bases). CDR3 length: 15 residues. Trimming removed 3 bases at V and 9 bases at J, with 15 bases between. Per the germline V gene, CDR1 is SEHNR and CDR2 is FQNEAQ (reference sequence).

V is TRBV5-1 and J is TRBJ2-1; 8 bases fit TRBD1. This CDR3 is built from 15 residues. V lost 1 base and J lost 7; bases outside the gene matches: 7. Germline loops: CDR1 SGHRS, CDR2 YFSETQ. CDR3 in DNA: TGCGCCAGCAGCTTGTGGGGACAGGAGGGGAATGAGCAGTTCTTC. It is translated as CASSLWGQEGNEQFF.

This clone was found once. The chain joins TRBV19 to TRBJ1-1; 12 nucleotides match TRBD1. The CDR3 is made up of 18 amino acids. Trimming at V came to 5 bases and at J to 0 bases, leaving 10 bases not matched to a gene. Germline V lookup: CDR1 LNHDA, CDR2 SQIVND (reference sequence). CDR3 residues: CASSPLPGTGGMNTEAFF. The CDR3 bases are TGTGCCAGTAGTCCTCTGCCCGGGACAGGGGGCATGAACACTGAAGCTTTCTTT.

The gene calls are TRBV5-1 and TRBJ1-2, with a weak D call TRBD1 (6 bases). CDR1 and CDR2 (germline): SGHRS, YFSETQ. The length of the CDR3 is 14 residues. V gave up 3 bases and J gave up 0 bases, with 9 bases separating them. The CDR3 is CASSSDRTNYGYTF. The DNA for the CDR3 is TGCGCCAGCAGCTCGGACAGAACTAACTATGGCTACACCTTC.

The chain joins TRBV5-4 to TRBJ2-2; 11 bases fit TRBD2. The CDR3 loop spans 20 amino acids. The trim removed 4 bases at V and 0 bases at J, leaving 14 bases unmatched. Germline V lookup: CDR1 SGHNT, CDR2 YYREEE (reference sequence). CDR3 sequence (DNA): TGTGCCAGCAGCCCGACACCAAAGACTAGCGGGAACGCGAACACCGGGGAGCTGTTTTTT. It specifies CASSPTPKTSGNANTGELFF.

This chain joins TRBV7-2 and TRBJ1-1, with D possibly being TRBD1 (5 bases). The CDR3 has 12 residues. The germline CDR1 and CDR2 sequences are SGHTA and FQGNSA. Trimming cost V 5 bases and J 10 bases, with 14 bases left between them. The CDR3 is CASSPPRGSAFF. The CDR3 DNA reads as TGTGCCAGCAGCCCCCCTAGGGGTTCAGCTTTCTTT.

This clone appeared a single time. V is TRBV29-1 and J is TRBJ1-1; tentative D call: TRBD1 (6 bases). V was pared by 6 bases and J by 3 bases, with 20 bases between. The CDR3 is 15 residues long. The V gene's germline CDR1 is SQVTM and CDR2 ANQGSEA. The CDR3 sequence: CSVSQLGGPDTEAFF. CDR3 in DNA: TGCAGCGTGAGTCAGTTGGGGGGGCCCGACACTGAAGCTTTCTTT.

This clone showed up just a few times. The V gene is TRBV2, the J gene TRBJ1-6; D gene ambiguous. The V and J ends lost 7 bases and 3 bases respectively, with 10 bases between them. Germline V CDR1 and CDR2: SNHLY, FYNNEI. There are 14 residues in the CDR3. This chain's CDR3 is CASNPGFYNSPLHF. The CDR3, as DNA: TGTGCCAGCAACCCGGGATTCTATAATTCACCCCTCCACTTT. The variable domain in full, completed from reference TRBV2 and TRBJ1-6, reads EPEVTQTPSHQVTQMGQEVILRCVPISNHLYFYWYRQILGQKVEFLVSFYNNEISEKSEIFDDQFSVERPDGSNFTLKIRSTKLEDSAMYFCASNPGFYNSPLHFGNGTRLTVT.

The genes are TRBV5-6 and TRBJ2-1; 11 positions match TRBD2. Germline V lookup: CDR1 SGHDT, CDR2 YYEEEE. J gave up 2 bases and V 4 bases, and 8 bases lay outside the gene matches. The CDR3 has 17 amino acids. This CDR3 is CASSQISGGAPYNEQFF. CDR3 sequence (DNA): TGTGCCAGCAGCCAAATTAGCGGGGGGGCCCCCTACAATGAGCAGTTCTTC. Filled out from reference TRBV5-6 and TRBJ2-1, the complete variable domain reads DAGVTQSPTHLIKTRGQQVTLRCSPKSGHDTVSWYQQALGQGPQFIFQYYEEEERQRGNFPDRFSGHQFPNYSSELNVNALLLGDSALYLCASSQISGGAPYNEQFFGPGTRLTVL.

The V call is TRBV4-1, the J call TRBJ1-2, with 11 bases lining up with TRBD1. The CDR3 length is 15 residues. J lost 4 bases, V lost 4 bases, and 5 bases had no gene match. Germline V CDR1 and CDR2: MGHRA, YSYEKL. The CDR3 DNA reads TGCGCCAGCAGCCTATCCGGGACAGGGGGCTATGGCTACACCTTC. Translated, it gives CASSLSGTGGYGYTF.

This clone was detected a few times. The chain employs TRBV6-6 and TRBJ1-5; the match to TRBD1 covers 8 bases. The J segment lost 0 bases and the V segment lost 7 bases, leaving 2 bases of the junction unmatched. The CDR3 loop spans 14 amino acids. Germline CDR1 is MNHNY and CDR2 is SVGAGI (reference sequence). Here the CDR3 reads CASTGTGSNQPQHF. CDR3 DNA sequence: TGTGCCAGCACTGGGACAGGTAGCAATCAGCCCCAGCATTTT.

The chain couples TRBV6-5 to TRBJ2-7, with no clear D. V was pared by 0 bases and J by 3 bases, with 12 bases between. This CDR3 is built from 15 residues. CDR1 MNHEY and CDR2 SVGAGI come from the germline V gene. CDR3 in DNA: TGTGCCAGCAGTTACTCTCGCGTAGCAGTCTACGAGCAGTACTTC. It translates to CASSYSRVAVYEQYF.